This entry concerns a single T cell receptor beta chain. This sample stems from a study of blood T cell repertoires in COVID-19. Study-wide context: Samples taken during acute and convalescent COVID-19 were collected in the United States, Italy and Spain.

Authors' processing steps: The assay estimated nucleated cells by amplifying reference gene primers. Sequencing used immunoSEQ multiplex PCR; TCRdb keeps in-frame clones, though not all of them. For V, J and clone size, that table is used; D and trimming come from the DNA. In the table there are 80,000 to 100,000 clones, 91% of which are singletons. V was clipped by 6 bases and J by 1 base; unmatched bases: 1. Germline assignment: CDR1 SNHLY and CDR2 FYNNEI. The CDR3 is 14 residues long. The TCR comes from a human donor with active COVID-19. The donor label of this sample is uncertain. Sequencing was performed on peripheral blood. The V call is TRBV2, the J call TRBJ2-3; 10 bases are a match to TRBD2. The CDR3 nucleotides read TGTGCCAGCAGCCTAGCGGGGGGCACAGATACGCAGTATTTT. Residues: CASSLAGGTDTQYF.